The 11 T cell receptor beta chains in this list originate from one sample, sequenced in a study of blood T cell repertoires in COVID-19. Here immunoSEQ multiplex PCR was the method, and the copy in TCRdb shows in-frame clones only, minus some. The sample has hundreds of thousands of clones, over 80% seen once; the top ten hold around 27%. The material sequenced was peripheral blood. The receptors come from a man aged 35-49 years with acute or convalescent COVID-19.

The chain's CDR3 is CASSLNRNTEAFF. The CDR3 DNA sequence: TGTGCCAGCAGCTTAAATCGGAACACTGAAGCTTTCTTT. The chain joins TRBV7-9 to TRBJ1-1, with D hard to call. V was cut by 2 bases and J by 1 base, with 5 bases left in between. The germline V gene encodes CDR1 SEHNR and CDR2 FQNEAQ (reference sequence). The CDR3 is 13 residues long. The full variable domain, completed using reference TRBV7-9 and TRBJ1-1, is DTGVSQNPRHKITKRGQNVTFRCDPISEHNRLYWYRQTLGQGPEFLTYFQNEAQLEKSRLLSDRFSAERPKGSFSTLEIQRTEQGDSAMYLCASSLNRNTEAFFGQGTRLTVV.

This chain uses TRBV30 with TRBJ1-5; D is unclear. In germline, CDR1 is GTSNPN, CDR2 SVGIG (reference sequence). V lost 0 bases to trimming and J lost 4 bases, with 10 bases between them. The CDR3 is 14 amino acids. Written as DNA, the CDR3 is TGTGCCTGGAGTGTAGGCGGGGTTAATCAGCCCCAGCATTTT. Amino acid sequence: CAWSVGGVNQPQHF.

The V call is TRBV9, the J call TRBJ1-2; D not certain. There are 13 residues in the CDR3. Germline-derived CDR1 and CDR2 are SGDLS and YYNGEE. Trimming cost V 0 bases and J 5 bases, with 8 bases left between them. The CDR3 nucleotides read TGTGCCAGCAGCGTAGGCGGTATATATGGCTACACCTTC. Amino acids: CASSVGGIYGYTF.

The CDR3 nucleotides read TGTGCCAGCAGTTGGCCCACAAACAATCAGCCCCAGCATTTT. Amino acid sequence: CASSWPTNNQPQHF. The V call is TRBV6-5, the J call TRBJ1-5; D uncertain. Germline CDR1 MNHEY, CDR2 SVGAGI. V lost 4 bases and J 3 bases, leaving 10 bases between the germline ends. The CDR3 spans 14 residues.

The chain links TRBV30 to TRBJ1-3; 7 nucleotides align to TRBD1. Germline V lookup: CDR1 GTSNPN, CDR2 SVGIG (reference sequence). The J segment lost 4 bases and the V segment lost 2 bases, leaving 5 bases of the junction unmatched. CDR3 length equals 14 residues. The CDR3 DNA reads TGTGCCTGGAGTACAGGGGCACAGGGAAACACCATATATTTT. The encoded protein is CAWSTGAQGNTIYF.

This rearrangement joins TRBV7-2 to TRBJ1-3, with a tentative D call TRBD1 (5 bases). The germline CDR1 and CDR2 sequences are SGHTA and FQGNSA. With 1 base removed from V and 2 bases from J, the gap between germline ends came to 9 bases. CDR3 length: 15 residues. CDR3 coding DNA: TGTGCCAGCAGCTTAGGGATGGGGCCTGGAAACACCATATATTTT. Its protein product is CASSLGMGPGNTIYF.

V is TRBV18 and J is TRBJ2-3; TRBD1 is a possible D gene (6 bases). From germline, CDR1 is KGHSH and CDR2 LQKENI. V was cut by 6 bases and J by 3 bases, with 10 bases left in between. This CDR3 contains 13 residues. CDR3 sequence (DNA): TGTGCCAGCTCTAACAGGGATACAGATACGCAGTATTTT. Its protein product is CASSNRDTDTQYF.

The rearrangement links TRBV20-1 to TRBJ1-2; D is possibly TRBD1 (6 bases). V was clipped by 3 bases and J by 4 bases, with 15 bases between them. Germline V gene data show CDR1 as DFQATT and CDR2 as SNEGSKA (reference sequence). This CDR3 spans 14 amino acids. The CDR3 region is CSASTPGHLYGYTF. CDR3 nucleotides: TGCAGTGCTAGTACCCCGGGACACCTCTATGGCTACACCTTC.

V gene TRBV29-1 combines with J gene TRBJ1-2; D remains ambiguous. This CDR3 spans 12 amino acids. Germline-derived CDR1 and CDR2 are SQVTM and ANQGSEA. Trimming cost V 6 bases and J 6 bases, with 14 bases left between them. CDR3 region: CSVWVGGNGYTF. The CDR3 coding sequence is TGCAGCGTGTGGGTGGGAGGGAATGGCTACACCTTC.

The chain carries TRBV5-6 and TRBJ1-2, with 9 bases aligning to TRBD1. V was pared by 4 bases and J by 3 bases, with 7 bases of the junction left unmatched. The V gene's germline CDR1 is SGHDT and CDR2 YYEEEE. This CDR3 contains 15 residues. This CDR3 reads CASSHGTGKYYGYTF. The CDR3 nucleotides read TGTGCCAGCAGCCACGGGACAGGGAAATACTATGGCTACACCTTC. The entire variable domain, with the rest obtained from reference TRBV5-6 and TRBJ1-2, is as follows: DAGVTQSPTHLIKTRGQQVTLRCSPKSGHDTVSWYQQALGQGPQFIFQYYEEEERQRGNFPDRFSGHQFPNYSSELNVNALLLGDSALYLCASSHGTGKYYGYTFGSGTRLTVV.

The CDR3 DNA is TGTGCCAGCAGCCCAGGACTAGCGGGAGCATCTGAGCAGTTCTTC. It encodes CASSPGLAGASEQFF. V usage is TRBV11-2 and J usage is TRBJ2-1; 13 bases align to TRBD2. The CDR3 has 15 amino acids. With 5 bases clipped from V and 9 bases from J, the junction kept 7 bases outside the gene matches. In germline, CDR1 is SGHAT, CDR2 FQNNGV. The full variable domain, rest sourced from reference TRBV11-2 and TRBJ2-1, is EAGVAQSPRYKIIEKRQSVAFWCNPISGHATLYWYQQILGQGPKLLIQFQNNGVVDDSQLPKDRFSAERLKGVDSTLKIQPAKLEDSAVYLCASSPGLAGASEQFFGPGTRLTVL.